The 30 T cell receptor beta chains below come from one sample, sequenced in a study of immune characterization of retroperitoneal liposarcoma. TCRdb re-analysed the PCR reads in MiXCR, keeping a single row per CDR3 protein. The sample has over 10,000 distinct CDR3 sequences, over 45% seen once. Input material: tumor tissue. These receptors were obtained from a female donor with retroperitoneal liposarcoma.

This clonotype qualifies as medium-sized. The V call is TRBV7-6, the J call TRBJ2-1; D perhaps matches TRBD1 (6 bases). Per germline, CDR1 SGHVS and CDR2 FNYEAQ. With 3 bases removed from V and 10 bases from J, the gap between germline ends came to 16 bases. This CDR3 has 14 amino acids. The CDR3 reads CASSLGAGANEQFF. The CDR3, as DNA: TGTGCCAGCAGCTTGGGGGCAGGGGCAAACGAGCAGTTCTTC.

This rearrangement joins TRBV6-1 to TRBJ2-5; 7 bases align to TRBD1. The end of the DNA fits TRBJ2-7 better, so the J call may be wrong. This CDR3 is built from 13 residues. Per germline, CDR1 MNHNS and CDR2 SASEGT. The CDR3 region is CASKETGTYEQYV. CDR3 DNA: TGTGCCAGCAAGGAGACAGGGACGTACGAGCAGTACGTC.

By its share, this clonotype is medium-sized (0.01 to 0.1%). The CDR3 DNA reads TGTGCCAGCAGTGAGGAGACTAGCGGGGGGGTCCAAGAGACCCAGTACTTC. The encoded protein is CASSEETSGGVQETQYF. The chain links TRBV6-1 to TRBJ2-5; 14 nucleotides align to TRBD2. Per germline, CDR1 MNHNS and CDR2 SASEGT. CDR3 size: 17 residues. The V gene end was trimmed by 3 bases and the J gene end by 1 base; junction bases not matched to a gene: 4.

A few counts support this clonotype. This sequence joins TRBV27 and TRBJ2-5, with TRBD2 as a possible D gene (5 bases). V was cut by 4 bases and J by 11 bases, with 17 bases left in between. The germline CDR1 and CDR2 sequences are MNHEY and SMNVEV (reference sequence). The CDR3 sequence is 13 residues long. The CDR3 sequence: CASSSRTPMQQYF. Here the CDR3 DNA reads TGTGCCAGCAGTTCTCGGACTCCCATGCAGCAGTACTTC.

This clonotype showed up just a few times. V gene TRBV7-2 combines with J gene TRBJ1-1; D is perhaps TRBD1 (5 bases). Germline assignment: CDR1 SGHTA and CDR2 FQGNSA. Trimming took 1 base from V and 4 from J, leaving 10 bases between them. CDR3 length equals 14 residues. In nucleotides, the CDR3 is TGTGCCAGCAGCTTAGGGGGCCCCAGCACTGAAGCTTTCTTT. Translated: CASSLGGPSTEAFF.

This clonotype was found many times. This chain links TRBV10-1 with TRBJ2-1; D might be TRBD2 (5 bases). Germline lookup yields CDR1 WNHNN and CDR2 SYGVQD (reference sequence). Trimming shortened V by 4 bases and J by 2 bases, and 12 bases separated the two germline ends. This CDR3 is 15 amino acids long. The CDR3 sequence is CASSASEGPYNEQFF. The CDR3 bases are TGCGCCAGCAGTGCCTCAGAGGGCCCCTACAATGAGCAGTTCTTC.

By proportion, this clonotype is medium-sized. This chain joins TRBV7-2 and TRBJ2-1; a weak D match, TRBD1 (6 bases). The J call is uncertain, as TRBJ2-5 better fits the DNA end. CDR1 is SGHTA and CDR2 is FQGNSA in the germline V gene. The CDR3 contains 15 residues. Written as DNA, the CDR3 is TGTGCCAGCAGCTTAGGGGGACATCAAGGGGAGACCCAGTACTTC. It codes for CASSLGGHQGETQYF.

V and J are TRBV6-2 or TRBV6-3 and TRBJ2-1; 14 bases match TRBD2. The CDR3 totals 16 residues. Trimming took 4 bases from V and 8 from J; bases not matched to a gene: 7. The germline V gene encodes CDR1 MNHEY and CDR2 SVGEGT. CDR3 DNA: TGTGCCAGCAGTTCCCGACTAGCGGGAGGGAGCTATGAGCAGTTCTTC. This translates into CASSSRLAGGSYEQFF.

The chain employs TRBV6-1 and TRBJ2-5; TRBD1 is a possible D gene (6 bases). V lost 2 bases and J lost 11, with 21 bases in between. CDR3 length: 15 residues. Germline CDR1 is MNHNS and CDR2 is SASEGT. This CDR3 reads CASSETQGHYNEQYF. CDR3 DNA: TGTGCCAGCAGTGAAACGCAGGGACACTACAATGAGCAGTACTTC.

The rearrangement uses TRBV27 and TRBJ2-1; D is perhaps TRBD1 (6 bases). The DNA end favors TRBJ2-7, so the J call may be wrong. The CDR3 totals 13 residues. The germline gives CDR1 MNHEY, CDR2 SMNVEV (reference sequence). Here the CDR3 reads CASSLLRGFEQYF. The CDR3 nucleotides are TGTGCCAGCAGTTTGTTGAGGGGGTTCGAGCAGTACTTC.

CDR3 coding DNA: TGTGCCAGCAGCTCCCTCGGGATAGAGACCTACAATGAGCAGTTCTTC. Protein sequence: CASSSLGIETYNEQFF. This chain uses TRBV6-1 with TRBJ2-1; possible D gene TRBD2, 5 bases. Trimming took 6 bases from V and 2 from J, leaving 17 bases between them. The CDR3 consists of 16 residues. Germline V gene data show CDR1 as MNHNS and CDR2 as SASEGT.

The CDR3 DNA follows: TGTGCCATCAGTGAGGGAGCGGGAGGGGTAGATACGCAGTATTTT. This encodes CAISEGAGGVDTQYF. J is TRBJ2-3 and V is TRBV10-3; 10 bases agree with TRBD2. Germline CDR1 reads ENHRY; CDR2 reads SYGVKD. This CDR3 is 15 amino acids long. Trimming took 2 bases from V and 5 from J; bases not matched to a gene: 4.

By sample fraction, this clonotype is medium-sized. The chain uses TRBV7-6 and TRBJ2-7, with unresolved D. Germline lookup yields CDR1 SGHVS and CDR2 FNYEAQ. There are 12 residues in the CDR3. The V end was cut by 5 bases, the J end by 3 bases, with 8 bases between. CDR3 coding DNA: TGTGCCAGCAGCCCGGGCGACTACGAGCAGTACTTC. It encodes CASSPGDYEQYF. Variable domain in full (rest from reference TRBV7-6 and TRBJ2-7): GAGVSQSPRYKVTKRGQDVALRCDPISGHVSLYWYRQALGQGPEFLTYFNYEAQQDKSGLPNDRFSAERPEGSISTLTIQRTEQRDSAMYRCASSPGDYEQYFGPGTRLTVT.

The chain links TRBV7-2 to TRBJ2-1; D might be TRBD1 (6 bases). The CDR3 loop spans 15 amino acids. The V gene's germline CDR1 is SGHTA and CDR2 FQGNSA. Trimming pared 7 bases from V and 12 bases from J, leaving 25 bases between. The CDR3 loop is CASIPFVGGYKVQFF. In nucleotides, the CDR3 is TGTGCCAGCATCCCTTTTGTTGGGGGCTACAAGGTGCAGTTCTTC.

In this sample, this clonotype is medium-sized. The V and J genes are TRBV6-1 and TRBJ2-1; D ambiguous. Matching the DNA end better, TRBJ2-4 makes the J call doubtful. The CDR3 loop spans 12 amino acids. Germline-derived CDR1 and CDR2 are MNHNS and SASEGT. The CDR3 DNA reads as TGTGCCAGCAAGAACGGAATCTTTTCTCAGTACTTC. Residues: CASKNGIFSQYF.

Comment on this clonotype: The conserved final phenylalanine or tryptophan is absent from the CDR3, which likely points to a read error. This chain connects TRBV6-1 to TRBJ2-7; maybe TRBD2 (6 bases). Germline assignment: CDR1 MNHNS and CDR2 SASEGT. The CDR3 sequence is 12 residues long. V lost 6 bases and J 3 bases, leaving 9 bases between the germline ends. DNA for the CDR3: TGTGCCAGCAGGGAGGGGAGCTACGAGCAGTACTCC. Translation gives CASREGSYEQYS.

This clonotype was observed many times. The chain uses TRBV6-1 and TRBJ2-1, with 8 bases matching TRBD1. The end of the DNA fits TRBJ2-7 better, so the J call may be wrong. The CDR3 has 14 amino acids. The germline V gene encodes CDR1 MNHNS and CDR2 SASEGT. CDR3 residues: CASSSYRGTYEQYF. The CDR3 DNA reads TGTGCCAGCAGTTCATACAGGGGGACCTACGAGCAGTACTTC.

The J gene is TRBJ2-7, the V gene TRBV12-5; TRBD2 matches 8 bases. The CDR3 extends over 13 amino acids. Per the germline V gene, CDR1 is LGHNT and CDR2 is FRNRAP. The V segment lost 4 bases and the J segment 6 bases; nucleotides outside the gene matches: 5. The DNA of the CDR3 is TGTGCTAGTGGTTCGGGGGGGCCCCTCGAGCAGTACTTC. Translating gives CASGSGGPLEQYF.

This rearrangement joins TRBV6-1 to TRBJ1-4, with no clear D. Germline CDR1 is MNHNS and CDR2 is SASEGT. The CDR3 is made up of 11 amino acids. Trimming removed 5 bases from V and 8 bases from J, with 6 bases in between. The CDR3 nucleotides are TGTGCCAGCAGTCCCCGAGAAAAACTGTTTTTT. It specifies CASSPREKLFF.

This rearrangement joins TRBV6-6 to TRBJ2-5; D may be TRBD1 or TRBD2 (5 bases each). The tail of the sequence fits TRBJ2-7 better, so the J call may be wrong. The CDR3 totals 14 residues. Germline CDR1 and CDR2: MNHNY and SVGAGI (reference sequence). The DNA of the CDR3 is TGTGCCAGCAAGCCGGGACCGACTTCCTACGAGCAGTACTTC. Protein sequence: CASKPGPTSYEQYF.

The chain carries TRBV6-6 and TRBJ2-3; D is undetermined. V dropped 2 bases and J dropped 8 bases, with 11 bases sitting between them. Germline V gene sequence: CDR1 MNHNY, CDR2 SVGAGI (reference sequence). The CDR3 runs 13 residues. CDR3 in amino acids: CASSYARSGTQYF. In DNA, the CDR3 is TGTGCCAGCAGTTACGCGAGGTCGGGTACGCAGTATTTT.

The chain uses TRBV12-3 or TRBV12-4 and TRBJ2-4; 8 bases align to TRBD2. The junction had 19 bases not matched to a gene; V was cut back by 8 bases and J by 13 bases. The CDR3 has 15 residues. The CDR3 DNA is TGTGCCAGCCGACCTCCGGCGGGGGGATACAATGAGCAGTACTTC. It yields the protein CASRPPAGGYNEQYF.

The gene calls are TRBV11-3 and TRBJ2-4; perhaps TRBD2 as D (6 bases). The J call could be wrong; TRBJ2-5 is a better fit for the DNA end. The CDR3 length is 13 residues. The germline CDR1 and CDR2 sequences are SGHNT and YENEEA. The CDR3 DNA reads TGTGCCAGCAGCTTCCCGGGAGAGGAGACCCAGTACTTC. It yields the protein CASSFPGEETQYF.

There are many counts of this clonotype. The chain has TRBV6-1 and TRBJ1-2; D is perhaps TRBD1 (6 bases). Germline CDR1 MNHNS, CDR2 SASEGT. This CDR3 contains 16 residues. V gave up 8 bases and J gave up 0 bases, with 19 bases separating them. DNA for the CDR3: TGTGCCAGCGCTGACCGCACAGGGATTTCTAACTATGGCTACACCTTC. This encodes CASADRTGISNYGYTF.

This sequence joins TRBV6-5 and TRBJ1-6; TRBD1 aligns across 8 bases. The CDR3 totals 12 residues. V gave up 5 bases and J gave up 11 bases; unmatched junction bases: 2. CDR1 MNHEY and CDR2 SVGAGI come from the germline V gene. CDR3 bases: TGTGCCAGCAGTGACAGGGGTACACCCCTCCACTTT. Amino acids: CASSDRGTPLHF.

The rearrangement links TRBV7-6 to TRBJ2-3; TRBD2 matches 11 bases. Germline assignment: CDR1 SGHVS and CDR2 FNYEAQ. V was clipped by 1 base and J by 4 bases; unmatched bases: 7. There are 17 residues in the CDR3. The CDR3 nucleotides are TGTGCCAGCAGCTTAGGTACTAGCGGGAGCGCGGCAGATACGCAGTATTTT. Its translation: CASSLGTSGSAADTQYF.

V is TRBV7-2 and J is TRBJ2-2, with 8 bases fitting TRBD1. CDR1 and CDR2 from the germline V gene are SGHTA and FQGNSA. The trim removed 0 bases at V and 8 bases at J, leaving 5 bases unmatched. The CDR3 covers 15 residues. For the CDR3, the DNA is TGTGCCAGCAGCTTAGCGGGGACAGGTAGAGGGGAGCTGTTTTTT. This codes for CASSLAGTGRGELFF. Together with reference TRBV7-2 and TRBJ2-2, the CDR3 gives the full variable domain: GAGVSQSPSNKVTEKGKDVELRCDPISGHTALYWYRQSLGQGLEFLIYFQGNSAPDKSGLPSDRFSAERTGGSVSTLTIQRTQQEDSAVYLCASSLAGTGRGELFFGEGSRLTVL.

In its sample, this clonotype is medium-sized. The CDR3 sequence: CASSDQPSGGGTDTQYF. DNA for the CDR3: TGTGCCAGCAGTGACCAACCCAGCGGGGGGGGCACAGATACGCAGTATTTT. This rearrangement joins TRBV6-1 to TRBJ2-3, with 10 bases that match TRBD2. J was trimmed by 1 base and V by 3 bases; bases with no gene match: 7. The germline V gene has CDR1 MNHNS and CDR2 SASEGT. The CDR3 is made up of 17 amino acids.

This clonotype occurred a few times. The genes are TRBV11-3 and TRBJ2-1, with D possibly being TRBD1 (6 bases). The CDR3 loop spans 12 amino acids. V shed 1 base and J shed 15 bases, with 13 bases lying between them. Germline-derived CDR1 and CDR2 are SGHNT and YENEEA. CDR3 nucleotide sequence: TGTGCCAGCAGCTTAGTGGGCAGGGGACCGTTCTTC. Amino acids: CASSLVGRGPFF.

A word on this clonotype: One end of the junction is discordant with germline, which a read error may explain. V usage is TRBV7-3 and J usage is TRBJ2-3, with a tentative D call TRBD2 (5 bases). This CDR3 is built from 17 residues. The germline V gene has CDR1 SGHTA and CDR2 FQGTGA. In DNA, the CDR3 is TGTGCCAGCAGCCCCCCCGGGGAAGGCGCCCCAAGGGATGAGCAGTTCTTT. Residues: CASSPPGEGAPRDEQFF.